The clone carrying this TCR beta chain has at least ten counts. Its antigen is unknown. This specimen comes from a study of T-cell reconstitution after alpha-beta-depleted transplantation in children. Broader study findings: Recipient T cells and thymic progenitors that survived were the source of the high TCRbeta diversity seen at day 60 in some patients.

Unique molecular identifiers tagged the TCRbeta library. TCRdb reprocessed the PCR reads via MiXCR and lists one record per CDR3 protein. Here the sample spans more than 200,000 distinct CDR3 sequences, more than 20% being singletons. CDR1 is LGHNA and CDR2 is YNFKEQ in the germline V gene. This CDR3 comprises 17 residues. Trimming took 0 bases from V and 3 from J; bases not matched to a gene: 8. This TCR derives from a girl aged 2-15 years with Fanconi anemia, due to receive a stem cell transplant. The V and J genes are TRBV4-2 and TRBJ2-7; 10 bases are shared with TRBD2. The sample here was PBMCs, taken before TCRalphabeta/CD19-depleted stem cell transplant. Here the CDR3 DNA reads TGTGCCAGCAGCCAAGATTTACTAGCGGGACCTTTCTACGAGCAGTACTTC. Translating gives CASSQDLLAGPFYEQYF.